This T cell receptor beta chain was captured by sequencing in a study of graft-versus-host responses after intestinal transplantation. Study outcomes and limitations: Early post-transplant HvG declines showed an association with peak circulating GvH clone levels.

V was clipped by 1 base and J by 8 bases, with 17 bases between them. In germline, CDR1 is LGHNA, CDR2 YSLEER. This CDR3 is 15 amino acids long. As for this clone: Its antigen is still unknown.

Sequencing used immunoSEQ multiplex PCR; TCRdb keeps in-frame clones, though not all of them. This sample has 90,000 to 130,000 clones, with around 94% found just once. The clonotype originates from a human donor who was the organ donor for an intestinal transplant. The chain carries TRBV4-3 and TRBJ1-2, with D uncertain. Specimen: unstimulated CD8+ T cells sorted from spleen or lymph node cells, collected before transplant. Here the CDR3 reads CASSQVGNLADGYTF. CDR3 coding DNA: TGCGCCAGCAGCCAAGTTGGGAATCTCGCCGACGGCTACACCTTC.